What follows are 28 T cell receptor beta chains derived from one specimen sequenced in a study of cytomegalovirus exposure and HLA in healthy donors. Amplification used 60 Vbeta primers and 13 Jbeta primers. Sequencing was performed with immunoSEQ multiplex PCR; in TCRdb, only in-frame clones are kept and a portion is missing. The sample has 110,000 or so clones, roughly four fifths seen once. Sequenced material: PBMCs. These receptors were collected from a man aged 50 or older in good health and CMV-seropositive.

This clone was seen more than once but under ten times. The chain recombines TRBV7-2 with TRBJ1-6; no clear D gene. The germline CDR1 and CDR2 sequences are SGHTA and FQGNSA. The V gene lost 4 bases and the J gene lost 9 bases, with 7 bases spanning the gap. The CDR3 contains 12 residues. The chain's CDR3 is CASSSGSSPLHF. In DNA form, the CDR3 reads TGTGCCAGCAGCTCGGGTAGTTCACCCCTCCACTTT.

This clone was counted a few times. The rearrangement uses TRBV4-1 and TRBJ1-4, with D possibly being TRBD1 (6 bases). This CDR3 comprises 14 residues. Germline-derived CDR1 and CDR2 are MGHRA and YSYEKL. V was cut by 2 bases and J by 6 bases, with 10 bases left in between. The CDR3 protein is CASSQPGHYEKLFF. In DNA form, the CDR3 reads TGCGCCAGCAGCCAACCGGGACACTATGAAAAACTGTTTTTT.

This chain joins TRBV7-9 and TRBJ1-4; no reliable D call. Trimming cost V 1 base and J 8 bases, with 5 bases left between them. The CDR3 length is 12 residues. CDR1 and CDR2 (germline): SEHNR, FQNEAQ (reference sequence). The CDR3 loop is CASSLGGEKLFF. The CDR3 nucleotides are TGTGCCAGCAGCTTAGGCGGGGAAAAACTGTTTTTT.

This chain uses TRBV29-1 with TRBJ1-1; D might be TRBD1 (6 bases). The CDR3 runs 12 residues. Per germline, CDR1 SQVTM and CDR2 ANQGSEA. V dropped 7 bases and J dropped 4 bases, with 13 bases sitting between them. As DNA, the CDR3 is TGCAGCGCCGGACAGACCAGCACTGAAGCTTTCTTT. As protein: CSAGQTSTEAFF.

This chain uses TRBV11-2 with TRBJ2-1; possible D gene TRBD1, 6 bases. With 1 base removed from V and 6 bases from J, the gap between germline ends came to 19 bases. Germline-derived CDR1 and CDR2 are SGHAT and FQNNGV. This CDR3 has 17 residues. CDR3 nucleotides: TGTGCCAGCAGCTTAGTAATTCGAGTGAGGGACACCAATGAGCAGTTCTTC. Its translation: CASSLVIRVRDTNEQFF.

This chain joins TRBV6-1 and TRBJ1-2; TRBD1 aligns across 8 bases. The CDR3 runs 14 residues. Germline CDR1 MNHNS, CDR2 SASEGT. V lost 11 bases, J lost 7 bases, and 15 bases stayed unmatched. The CDR3 sequence: CAVLWTGRFFGYTF. CDR3 DNA sequence: TGTGCCGTTTTGTGGACAGGGAGGTTTTTTGGCTACACCTTC.

V gene TRBV6-1 combines with J gene TRBJ2-5; TRBD1 might be the D (5 bases). The DNA matches TRBJ2-7 better at its end, which makes the J call doubtful. Germline CDR1 MNHNS, CDR2 SASEGT. CDR3 length: 14 residues. The CDR3, as DNA: TGTGCCAGCATGAGTGGAGTAGGGGACTACGAGCAGTACTTC. It translates to CASMSGVGDYEQYF.

This clone turned up a few times. The rearrangement links TRBV28 to TRBJ2-5; 8 bases align to TRBD1. The CDR3 consists of 17 residues. CDR1 is MDHEN and CDR2 is SYDVKM in the germline V gene. V dropped 3 bases and J dropped 4; count of bases not matched to a gene: 13. The CDR3 loop is CASSFWGTGGPLETQYF. CDR3 bases: TGTGCCAGCAGTTTTTGGGGAACAGGGGGTCCTTTAGAGACCCAGTACTTC. The complete variable domain, with remaining parts taken from reference TRBV28 and TRBJ2-5, reads DVKVTQSSRYLVKRTGEKVFLECVQDMDHENMFWYRQDPGLGLRLIYFSYDVKMKEKGDIPEGYSVSREKKERFSLILESASTNQTSMYLCASSFWGTGGPLETQYFGPGTRLLVL.

This chain connects TRBV19 to TRBJ1-5; TRBD1 is a possible D gene (5 bases). The V end was cut by 8 bases, the J end by 0 bases, with 17 bases between. Germline CDR1 is LNHDA and CDR2 is SQIVND (reference sequence). This CDR3 has 16 residues. The CDR3 loop is CASVQAHVYSNQPQHF. Here the CDR3 DNA reads TGTGCCAGTGTACAGGCGCACGTCTATAGCAATCAGCCCCAGCATTTT. Looking up the rest from reference TRBV19 and TRBJ1-5 gives the full variable domain: DGGITQSPKYLFRKEGQNVTLSCEQNLNHDAMYWYRQDPGQGLRLIYYSQIVNDFQKGDIAEGYSVSREKKESFPLTVTSAQKNPTAFYLCASVQAHVYSNQPQHFGDGTRLSIL.

J is TRBJ2-7 and V is TRBV5-6; the D is unclear. From germline, CDR1 is SGHDT and CDR2 YYEEEE. This CDR3 region has 13 residues. Trimming left V 0 bases short and J 7 bases short, with 11 bases between. DNA of the CDR3: TGTGCCAGCAGCTTGGCCCCTATAGCAGAGCAGTACTTC. This sequence encodes CASSLAPIAEQYF.

The rearrangement uses TRBV2 and TRBJ2-1, with 9 bases fitting TRBD2. The V gene end was trimmed by 9 bases and the J gene end by 4 bases; junction bases not matched to a gene: 7. Looked up from germline, CDR1 is SNHLY and CDR2 is FYNNEI. The CDR3 is made up of 14 amino acids. The CDR3 spells CASPAGGLYNEQFF. As DNA, the CDR3 is TGTGCCAGTCCAGCGGGAGGCCTATACAATGAGCAGTTCTTC.

The rearrangement joins TRBV27 to TRBJ2-1; 11 bases agree with TRBD2. Germline V gene lookup returns CDR1 MNHEY and CDR2 SMNVEV (reference sequence). This CDR3 region has 14 residues. Unmatched junction bases numbered 5, after V lost 5 bases and J lost 8 bases. CDR3 loop: CASSARTSGHEQFF. CDR3 in DNA: TGTGCCAGCAGTGCTAGGACTAGCGGGCATGAGCAGTTCTTC.

This chain joins TRBV5-1 and TRBJ2-2, with no clear D. Trimming shortened V by 4 bases and J by 1 base, and 11 bases separated the two germline ends. CDR3 size: 15 residues. Looked up from germline, CDR1 is SGHRS and CDR2 is YFSETQ. The CDR3 DNA is TGCGCCAGCAGCCCGGCGGATCTGAACACCGGGGAGCTGTTTTTT. Protein: CASSPADLNTGELFF.

This clone was observed a few times. At one boundary the junction diverges from the germline segment, which might be a read error. Here the CDR3 DNA reads TGTTCCAGCAGCTTAATAGGTGGGACAGGAGAAGAGACCCAGTACTTC. As protein: CSSSLIGGTGEETQYF. The V and J genes are TRBV7-9 and TRBJ2-5; 8 nucleotides align to TRBD1. This CDR3 is built from 16 residues. The germline V gene has CDR1 SEHNR and CDR2 FQNEAQ (reference sequence). The full variable domain, in which reference TRBV7-9 and TRBJ2-5 provide the parts outside the CDR3, is DTGVSQNPRHKITKRGQNVTFRCDPISEHNRLYWYRQTLGQGPEFLTYFQNEAQLEKSRLLSDRFSAERPKGSFSTLEIQRTEQGDSAMYLCSSSLIGGTGEETQYFGPGTRLLVL.

The J gene is TRBJ2-2, the V gene TRBV5-1; tentative D call: TRBD2 (6 bases). This CDR3 is built from 18 residues. The germline V gene has CDR1 SGHRS and CDR2 YFSETQ. The V gene lost 0 bases and the J gene lost 1 base, with 16 bases spanning the gap. As DNA, the CDR3 is TGCGCCAGCAGCTTGGCCCCCGGTGGAGGGCTGAACACCGGGGAGCTGTTTTTT. The encoded protein is CASSLAPGGGLNTGELFF. Supplemented by reference TRBV5-1 and TRBJ2-2, the full variable domain reads KAGVTQTPRYLIKTRGQQVTLSCSPISGHRSVSWYQQTPGQGLQFLFEYFSETQRNKGNFPGRFSGRQFSNSRSEMNVSTLELGDSALYLCASSLAPGGGLNTGELFFGEGSRLTVL.

The V call is TRBV7-8, the J call TRBJ1-3; the D gene is possibly TRBD1 (5 bases). V gave up 0 bases and J gave up 4 bases, with 10 bases separating them. Per the germline V gene, CDR1 is SGHVS and CDR2 is FQNEAQ. CDR3 length equals 15 residues. This CDR3 is CASSLASGWGNTIYF. The CDR3 region has the DNA TGTGCCAGCAGCTTAGCGTCAGGGTGGGGAAACACCATATATTTT.

The V call is TRBV14, the J call TRBJ1-2; 7 nucleotides line up with TRBD1. This CDR3 has 15 residues. With 1 base clipped from V and 8 bases from J, the junction kept 10 bases outside the gene matches. Germline V gene sequence: CDR1 SGHDN, CDR2 FVKESK. CDR3 residues: CASSQVWDSRRGYTF. CDR3 in DNA: TGTGCCAGCAGCCAAGTCTGGGACAGCCGGCGGGGCTACACCTTC. Full variable domain (missing parts from reference TRBV14 and TRBJ1-2): EAGVTQFPSHSVIEKGQTVTLRCDPISGHDNLYWYRRVMGKEIKFLLHFVKESKQDESGMPNNRFLAERTGGTYSTLKVQPAELEDSGVYFCASSQVWDSRRGYTFGSGTRLTVV.

V usage is TRBV4-3 and J usage is TRBJ2-3; 7 bases are shared with TRBD2. Germline CDR1 reads LGHNA; CDR2 reads YSLEER. This CDR3 spans 16 amino acids. J was trimmed by 3 bases and V by 0 bases; bases with no gene match: 6. CDR3 residues: CASSQEFGGGTDTQYF. CDR3 DNA sequence: TGCGCCAGCAGCCAAGAGTTCGGCGGGGGAACAGATACGCAGTATTTT.

V and J are TRBV18 and TRBJ2-1, with 8 bases fitting TRBD1. Trimming removed 5 bases from V and 3 bases from J; junction bases left unmatched: 6. CDR1 is KGHSH, CDR2 LQKENI, per germline. The CDR3 sequence is 15 residues long. As DNA, the CDR3 is TGTGCCAGCTCATCCCAGGGGGCTGTCTACAATGAGCAGTTCTTC. This translates into CASSSQGAVYNEQFF.

The chain has TRBV9 and TRBJ2-5, with 12 bases identical to TRBD2. Germline CDR1 is SGDLS and CDR2 is YYNGEE. With 0 bases clipped from V and 5 bases from J, the junction kept 11 bases outside the gene matches. The CDR3 runs 18 residues. CDR3: CASSVGAASGGVGETQYF. The CDR3 nucleotides read TGTGCCAGCAGCGTAGGAGCGGCTAGCGGGGGGGTGGGGGAGACCCAGTACTTC.

The chain recombines TRBV5-1 with TRBJ2-3, with D unclear. The CDR3 runs to 15 residues. Germline-derived CDR1 and CDR2 are SGHRS and YFSETQ. V lost 5 bases to trimming and J lost 0 bases, with 13 bases between them. CDR3 in amino acids: CASRALPLSTDTQYF. The CDR3 region has the DNA TGCGCCAGCAGGGCACTACCCTTAAGCACAGATACGCAGTATTTT.

The J gene is TRBJ2-5, the V gene TRBV4-1, with D possibly TRBD2 on 6 matching bases. Germline loops: CDR1 MGHRA, CDR2 YSYEKL. The CDR3 runs 16 residues. V dropped 4 bases and J dropped 5 bases, with 20 bases sitting between them. CDR3 sequence: CASSPRGGTTGETQYF. CDR3 DNA sequence: TGCGCCAGCAGCCCGAGGGGCGGGACCACGGGTGAGACCCAGTACTTC.

This rearrangement joins TRBV27 to TRBJ2-7, with D possibly TRBD2 on 6 matching bases. Germline CDR1 MNHEY, CDR2 SMNVEV (reference sequence). CDR3 size: 16 residues. Trimming took 0 bases from V and 3 from J, leaving 15 bases between them. CDR3 in DNA: TGTGCCAGCAGTTTATCCCCCCCCGGGGGACTCTACGAGCAGTACTTC. Translated: CASSLSPPGGLYEQYF.

A note on this clone: The sample holds other DNA sequences that translate to the same CDR3. This chain links TRBV10-3 with TRBJ1-5; TRBD1 matches 7 bases. Germline CDR1 reads ENHRY; CDR2 reads SYGVKD. With 6 bases clipped from V and 3 bases from J, the junction kept 5 bases outside the gene matches. This CDR3 contains 14 residues. The CDR3 is CAISAGGYNQPQHF. Written as DNA, the CDR3 is TGTGCCATCAGCGCAGGGGGATACAATCAGCCCCAGCATTTT.

This clone was detected a few times. The chain couples TRBV7-2 to TRBJ1-1; D gene ambiguous. V lost 0 bases to trimming and J lost 3 bases, with 11 bases between them. The CDR3 runs to 15 residues. Germline V gene data show CDR1 as SGHTA and CDR2 as FQGNSA. The CDR3 DNA reads TGTGCCAGCAGCTTAGCGCTCGGGGTCCACACTGAAGCTTTCTTT. Translated: CASSLALGVHTEAFF.

The V and J genes are TRBV2 and TRBJ1-1, with no clear D. This CDR3 contains 14 residues. Germline assignment: CDR1 SNHLY and CDR2 FYNNEI. V lost 4 bases and J lost 3, with 12 bases in between. The CDR3 DNA is TGTGCCAGCAGTGTACCGCAACGGGACACTGAAGCTTTCTTT. It translates to CASSVPQRDTEAFF.

Note on this clone: Other DNA sequences within the sample encode an identical CDR3. This chain connects TRBV7-9 to TRBJ2-5, with D perhaps matching TRBD1 (5 bases). The germline V gene has CDR1 SEHNR and CDR2 FQNEAQ (reference sequence). V was pared by 1 base and J by 2 bases, with 11 bases between. The CDR3 length is 15 residues. The CDR3 reads CASSLGTGGQETQYF. The DNA for the CDR3 is TGTGCCAGCAGCTTAGGTACAGGCGGACAAGAGACCCAGTACTTC.

This clone was observed a single time. J is TRBJ1-1 and V is TRBV28; TRBD1 matches 7 bases. The CDR3 extends over 14 amino acids. The V and J ends lost 7 bases and 0 bases, in that order; junction bases with no gene match: 5. CDR1 is MDHEN and CDR2 is SYDVKM in the germline V gene. CDR3 nucleotide sequence: TGTGCCAGCACAAATACAGGGGTGAACACTGAAGCTTTCTTT. Translating it yields CASTNTGVNTEAFF.